This TCR beta chain emerged from a study of blood T cell repertoires in COVID-19. Study background: Samples came from the United States, Italy and Spain, spanning acute and convalescent COVID-19.

V dropped 3 bases and J dropped 4 bases, with 9 bases sitting between them. The CDR3 sequence is 13 residues long. The V gene's germline CDR1 is LGHDT and CDR2 YNNKEL (reference sequence). Study processing details: Reference gene primer amplification gave nucleated cell count estimates. The method was immunoSEQ multiplex PCR; TCRdb's version includes in-frame clones alone and lacks a portion of them. The DNA gave D and trimming, while V, J and clone size come from that table. The table lists 130,000 to 150,000 clones, about four fifths of them singletons. Specimen: peripheral blood. The clonotype comes from a man between 65 and 80 years old who had recovered from COVID-19. The genes are TRBV3-1 (or the pseudogene TRBV3-2) and TRBJ1-2; D remains unclear. CDR3 sequence (DNA): TGTGCCAGCAGCCAGGCGGATTTCTATGGCTACACCTTC. The encoded protein is CASSQADFYGYTF.